This T cell receptor beta chain emerged from a study of T cell responses to AZD1222 COVID-19 vaccine. Study-wide findings and caveats: In a largely white British group with more females than males, clonal diversity was possibly underestimated. Increases in Spike-specific TCR breadth and depth were seen after two AZD1222 doses. Per reports, nearly half of all spike-specific TCRs target regions that are unmutated in variants.

Trimming left V 3 bases short and J 7 bases short, with 7 bases between. This CDR3 is 13 amino acids long. Remarks on this clone: Its target is not known.

The repertoire was sequenced with immunoSEQ multiplex PCR; TCRdb's copy has only in-frame clones and lacks some. The profile covers approximately 19,000 clones, with more than 80% appearing a single time and 21% taken by the ten largest. Investigators merged groups given second doses at roughly 4 or roughly 12 weeks. The V call is TRBV12-3 or TRBV12-4, the J call TRBJ1-6; D not certain. The sequencing used peripheral blood, collected 28 days after the second AZD1222 dose. This clonotype was obtained from an adult who received the AZD1222 COVID-19 vaccine. CDR3 in amino acids: CASSLNPNSPLHF. Here the CDR3 DNA reads TGTGCCAGCAGTTTGAACCCAAATTCACCCCTCCACTTT.